The 19 T cell receptor beta chains listed next were all sequenced from one sample in a study of T cell responses to AZD1222 COVID-19 vaccine. TCRdb's table, derived via immunoSEQ multiplex PCR, lists solely in-frame clones and lacks some. The sample shows about 100,000 clones, over 75% of them seen only once. This specimen was peripheral blood, taken on day 0 of MenACWY control vaccination. The receptors were sampled from an adult in good health.

The rearrangement uses TRBV6-5 and TRBJ1-1, with a weak D call TRBD1 (5 bases). Germline CDR1 MNHEY, CDR2 SVGAGI. This CDR3 spans 15 amino acids. V gave up 8 bases and J gave up 3 bases, with 19 bases separating them. In nucleotides, the CDR3 is TGTGCCAGCGTGGGCGCAGGGCTAGAAGACACTGAAGCTTTCTTT. Protein: CASVGAGLEDTEAFF.

This chain joins TRBV5-1 and TRBJ1-6, with 8 bases aligning to TRBD1. Per germline, CDR1 SGHRS and CDR2 YFSETQ. Unmatched junction bases numbered 8, after V lost 4 bases and J lost 11 bases. The CDR3 has 14 amino acids. Written as DNA, the CDR3 is TGCGCCAGCAGCCCCGGACAGGGAGAAACACCCCTCCACTTT. It translates to CASSPGQGETPLHF. Filled out from reference TRBV5-1 and TRBJ1-6, the complete variable domain reads KAGVTQTPRYLIKTRGQQVTLSCSPISGHRSVSWYQQTPGQGLQFLFEYFSETQRNKGNFPGRFSGRQFSNSRSEMNVSTLELGDSALYLCASSPGQGETPLHFGNGTRLTVT.

Note on this clone: Its ends do not fully match the called genes, so a read error is possible. The V call is TRBV19, the J call TRBJ2-5; possible D gene TRBD1, 5 bases. The CDR3 covers 12 residues. In germline, CDR1 is LNHDA, CDR2 SQIVND (reference sequence). CDR3 sequence (DNA): TGCAGTTGCGCCAGGGACCAAGAGACCCAGTACTTC. This sequence encodes CSCARDQETQYF.

This chain links TRBV4-2 with TRBJ2-2; the match to TRBD2 covers 12 bases. Germline CDR1 LGHNA, CDR2 YNFKEQ. Trimming removed 2 bases from V and 3 bases from J; junction bases left unmatched: 7. CDR3 length: 18 amino acids. The CDR3 DNA is TGTGCCAGCAGCCAACCGGGGACTAGCGGGTCCTACACCGGGGAGCTGTTTTTT. This codes for CASSQPGTSGSYTGELFF.

The rearrangement links TRBV19 to TRBJ2-2, with 10 positions matching TRBD1. V lost 8 bases to trimming and J lost 5 bases; unmatched junction nucleotides: 5. The length of the CDR3 is 14 residues. Germline CDR1 LNHDA, CDR2 SQIVND (reference sequence). The DNA for the CDR3 is TGTGCCAGTGGCCGGGACAGGGGAACCGGGGAGCTGTTTTTT. Its protein is CASGRDRGTGELFF.

The chain couples TRBV7-8 to TRBJ2-7; no clear D. Trimming took off 5 bases at V and 3 bases at J, with 8 bases between the two ends. Germline loops: CDR1 SGHVS, CDR2 FQNEAQ. The CDR3 sequence is 12 residues long. The CDR3 nucleotides read TGTGCCAGCAGCCTTTACTTCTACGAGCAGTACTTC. Protein: CASSLYFYEQYF.

This rearrangement joins TRBV19 to TRBJ1-1; TRBD1 matches 9 bases. The junction had 10 bases not matched to a gene; V was cut back by 10 bases and J by 10 bases. Germline V gene data show CDR1 as LNHDA and CDR2 as SQIVND (reference sequence). The CDR3 covers 12 residues. For the CDR3, the DNA is TGTGCCACCGGGACAGGGTTCTTTGCAGCTTTCTTT. Residues: CATGTGFFAAFF.

This clone was seen a handful of times. The chain employs TRBV5-1 and TRBJ1-1, with a weak D call TRBD1 (6 bases). Trimming left V 4 bases short and J 1 base short, with 8 bases between. The CDR3 has 13 residues. The germline CDR1 and CDR2 sequences are SGHRS and YFSETQ. The CDR3 coding sequence is TGCGCCAGCAGCAGACAGGAGAACACTGAAGCTTTCTTT. It is translated as CASSRQENTEAFF.

The rearrangement joins TRBV28 to TRBJ1-5; the match to TRBD1 covers 7 bases. There are 15 residues in the CDR3. Trimming cost V 4 bases and J 3 bases; bases outside gene matches: 6. Germline CDR1 MDHEN, CDR2 SYDVKM. CDR3 coding DNA: TGTGCCAGCAGTTCCGGACAGGACACCAATCAGCCCCAGCATTTT. Translated, it gives CASSSGQDTNQPQHF.

This clone showed up many times. The rearrangement uses TRBV28 and TRBJ2-7, with TRBD2 matching 11 bases. The CDR3 loop spans 16 amino acids. The junction had 9 bases not matched to a gene; V was cut back by 6 bases and J by 2 bases. Per germline, CDR1 MDHEN and CDR2 SYDVKM. The CDR3 sequence: CASSPQTSGTTYEQYF. For the CDR3, the DNA is TGTGCCAGCAGCCCCCAGACTAGCGGGACGACCTACGAGCAGTACTTC.

This chain links TRBV7-3 with TRBJ2-7; maybe TRBD2 (7 bases). CDR1 is SGHTA and CDR2 is FQGTGA in the germline V gene. Deletions cut 2 bases from V and 5 bases from J, with 16 bases between. CDR3 length: 15 amino acids. The CDR3 DNA reads TGTGCCAGCAGCTTATTTGGGGGGGCGAACGACGAGCAGTACTTC. Protein sequence: CASSLFGGANDEQYF.

The chain has TRBV9 and TRBJ1-5, with 7 bases lining up with TRBD1. There are 16 residues in the CDR3. The junction had 8 bases not matched to a gene; V was cut back by 4 bases and J by 1 base. Germline-derived CDR1 and CDR2 are SGDLS and YYNGEE. CDR3 protein: CASSPGGGWSNQPQHF. Here the CDR3 DNA reads TGTGCCAGCAGCCCAGGGGGGGGCTGGAGCAATCAGCCCCAGCATTTT.

About this clone itself: A junction end diverges from the germline sequence, so it may reflect a read error. The rearrangement joins TRBV6-6 to TRBJ1-5; D is undetermined. The germline CDR1 and CDR2 sequences are MNHNY and SVGAGI (reference sequence). CDR3 length: 14 residues. The CDR3 DNA follows: TGTGCCAGCAATTACGAGATTGGCAATCAGCCCCAGCATTTT. As protein: CASNYEIGNQPQHF.

V usage is TRBV4-3 and J usage is TRBJ2-7; D remains ambiguous. Looked up from germline, CDR1 is LGHNA and CDR2 is YSLEER. The CDR3 runs 14 residues. The V gene lost 1 base and the J gene lost 5 bases, with 12 bases spanning the gap. The CDR3 DNA reads TGCGCCAGCAGCCAAGGCCTCGGAGAGGACGAGCAGTACTTC. Residues: CASSQGLGEDEQYF.

This rearrangement joins TRBV6-5 to TRBJ2-1, with D perhaps TRBD1 (6 bases). The V and J ends lost 7 bases and 4 bases respectively, with 11 bases between them. Germline V gene lookup returns CDR1 MNHEY and CDR2 SVGAGI. This CDR3 has 13 residues. CDR3 amino acids: CASKLGQYNEQFF. In nucleotides, the CDR3 is TGTGCCAGCAAACTAGGACAGTACAATGAGCAGTTCTTC.

V usage is TRBV28 and J usage is TRBJ1-5; D is unresolved. CDR3 length equals 15 residues. Trimming pared 3 bases from V and 5 bases from J, leaving 14 bases between. Germline V gene sequence: CDR1 MDHEN, CDR2 SYDVKM. CDR3 nucleotides: TGTGCCAGCAGTTTTACAACCAATTTCCATCAGCCCCAGCATTTT. Translated: CASSFTTNFHQPQHF.

The V call is TRBV12-3 or TRBV12-4, the J call TRBJ1-2; D not resolved. Trimming removed 3 bases from V and 2 bases from J, with 7 bases in between. CDR3 length: 13 amino acids. The CDR3 is CASSFTPNYGYTF. The CDR3 DNA follows: TGTGCCAGCAGTTTTACCCCCAACTATGGCTACACCTTC.

This chain links TRBV11-2 with TRBJ1-4; TRBD1 matches at 9 bases. The CDR3 has 16 amino acids. Germline CDR1 SGHAT, CDR2 FQNNGV. V gave up 6 bases and J gave up 5 bases; unmatched junction bases: 10. DNA for the CDR3: TGTGCCAGCAGTCTACCCCTGGGACAGGGAAATGAAAAACTGTTTTTT. Translating gives CASSLPLGQGNEKLFF.

In DNA form, the CDR3 reads TGTGCCAGCAGACCCGGACGGCTTAGCAATCAGCCCCAGCATTTT. This sequence encodes CASRPGRLSNQPQHF. This chain links TRBV28 with TRBJ1-5; no clear D. The germline V and J ends were trimmed by 6 bases and 0 bases, with 12 bases remaining between them. This CDR3 is built from 15 residues. The germline V gene has CDR1 MDHEN and CDR2 SYDVKM.